A single T cell receptor beta chain is shown here with its context. In germline, CDR1 is MNHEY, CDR2 SVGAGI. This CDR3 has 15 residues. V was trimmed by 6 bases and J by 0 bases, leaving 14 bases between them. The source of the sample is a study of blood T cell repertoires in COVID-19. Study in general: Spain, Italy and the United States supplied samples that represented acute and convalescent COVID-19. In each case, the material was cDNA or gDNA derived from T cells, B-cell-depleted T cells, or PBMCs.

Authors' methods: Amplifying reference gene primers gave estimates of nucleated cell counts. The data were produced by immunoSEQ multiplex PCR, yet TCRdb's version contains in-frame clones alone and is incomplete. V, J and clone size reflect that table, while D and trimming were determined from the DNA. The sample lists some 180,000 clones; 84% were seen once. The sequenced sample consisted of peripheral blood. The rearrangement joins TRBV6-5 to TRBJ1-2, with D hard to call. This receptor was obtained from a human donor in a cohort sampled during active COVID-19. For the CDR3, the DNA is TGTGCCAGCAGGACGTCTGGGCAGTCTAACTATGGCTACACCTTC. Protein: CASRTSGQSNYGYTF.